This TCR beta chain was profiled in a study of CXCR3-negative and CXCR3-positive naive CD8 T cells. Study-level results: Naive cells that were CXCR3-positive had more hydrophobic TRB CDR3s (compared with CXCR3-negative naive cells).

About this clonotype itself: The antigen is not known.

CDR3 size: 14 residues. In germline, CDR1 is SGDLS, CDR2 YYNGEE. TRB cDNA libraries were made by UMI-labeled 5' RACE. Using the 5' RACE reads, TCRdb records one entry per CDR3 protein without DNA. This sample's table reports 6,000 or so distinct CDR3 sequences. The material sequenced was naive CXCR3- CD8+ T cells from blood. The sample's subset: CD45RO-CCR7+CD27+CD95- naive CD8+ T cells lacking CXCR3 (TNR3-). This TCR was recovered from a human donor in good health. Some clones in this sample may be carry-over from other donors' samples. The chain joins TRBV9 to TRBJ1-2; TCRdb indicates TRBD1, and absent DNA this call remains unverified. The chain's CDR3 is CASSPDTGNYGYTF.